This is a list of T cell receptor beta chains from one sample in a study of blood T cell repertoires in COVID-19. TCRdb's table, derived via immunoSEQ multiplex PCR, lists solely in-frame clones and lacks some. This table holds tens of thousands of clones, 83% found once. The sequencing sample was made of peripheral blood. Receptors originate from a woman older than 75 with acute or convalescent COVID-19. The CDR3 runs from the conserved cysteine through the conserved F or W. The order of the fields is V gene, J gene, D gene, clone size, CDR3 protein, CDR3 DNA. A D gene is named only where the DNA matches it firmly. Clone size appears in some rows only: once, few, many, or a class for an expanded clone.

V: TRBV28; J: TRBJ2-3; D: TRBD2; size: .; CDR3: CATQTSGKRDTQYF; DNA: TGTGCCACCCAGACTAGCGGGAAGCGCGATACGCAGTATTTT
V: TRBV11-2; J: TRBJ1-1; D: .; size: .; CDR3: CASSLAGNTEAFF; DNA: TGTGCCAGCAGCTTAGCGGGGAACACTGAAGCTTTCTTT
V: TRBV11-3; J: TRBJ2-7; D: .; size: .; CDR3: CASSLNSRQYF; DNA: TGTGCCAGCAGCTTAAATTCGCGGCAGTACTTC
V: TRBV7-9; J: TRBJ2-7; D: TRBD1; size: .; CDR3: CASSHGTGGYEQYF; DNA: TGTGCCAGCAGCCATGGGACAGGGGGCTACGAGCAGTACTTC
V: TRBV5-5; J: TRBJ2-3; D: TRBD2; size: .; CDR3: CASSTGTSGLGFVDTQYF; DNA: TGTGCCAGCAGCACCGGGACTAGCGGGCTTGGGTTTGTAGATACGCAGTATTTT
V: TRBV3-1/TRBV3-2; J: TRBJ1-5; D: TRBD1; size: .; CDR3: CASSPGTGGQPQHF; DNA: TGTGCCAGCAGCCCAGGGACAGGGGGTCAGCCCCAGCATTTT
V: TRBV18; J: TRBJ1-1; D: .; size: .; CDR3: CASSQTTGNTEAFF; DNA: TGTGCCAGCTCACAAACGACGGGGAACACTGAAGCTTTCTTT
V: TRBV9; J: TRBJ1-4; D: TRBD1; size: .; CDR3: CASSPRQGGTNEKLFF; DNA: TGTGCCAGCAGCCCCCGACAGGGAGGAACTAATGAAAAACTGTTTTTT
V: TRBV19; J: TRBJ1-4; D: .; size: .; CDR3: CASGDGGSDEKLFF; DNA: TGTGCCAGTGGGGATGGAGGGAGCGATGAAAAACTGTTTTTT
V: TRBV19; J: TRBJ2-7; D: TRBD2; size: .; CDR3: CASSGGAYEQYF; DNA: TGTGCCAGTAGTGGGGGGGCCTACGAGCAGTACTTC
V: TRBV24-1; J: TRBJ2-3; D: TRBD1; size: once; CDR3: CATSEKGQGPDTQYF; DNA: TGTGCCACCAGTGAAAAGGGACAGGGCCCAGATACGCAGTATTTT
V: TRBV7-3; J: TRBJ2-2; D: .; size: .; CDR3: CASSYGSHTGELFF; DNA: TGTGCCAGCAGCTACGGGTCCCACACCGGGGAGCTGTTTTTT
V: TRBV6-6; J: TRBJ1-3; D: .; size: .; CDR3: CASSYDDAGTGNTIYF; DNA: TGTGCCAGCAGTTACGACGACGCGGGGACGGGAAACACCATATATTTT
V: TRBV24-1; J: TRBJ2-5; D: TRBD1; size: .; CDR3: CATSDATGGLETQYF; DNA: TGTGCCACCAGTGACGCAACAGGGGGCCTAGAGACCCAGTACTTC
V: TRBV7-9; J: TRBJ2-2; D: TRBD2; size: medium-sized; CDR3: CAKGPGGPSTGELFF; DNA: TGTGCCAAAGGGCCGGGAGGGCCAAGCACCGGGGAGCTGTTTTTT
V: TRBV27; J: TRBJ1-4; D: .; size: few; CDR3: CASSSGGEEKLFF; DNA: TGTGCCAGCAGTTCGGGGGGGGAGGAAAAACTGTTTTTT
V: TRBV5-4; J: TRBJ2-7; D: .; size: .; CDR3: CASSLDLAVGGEQYF; DNA: TGTGCCAGCAGCCTGGACTTAGCGGTAGGAGGGGAGCAGTACTTC
V: TRBV11-2; J: TRBJ2-3; D: .; size: .; CDR3: CASSRRWGGYTDTQYF; DNA: TGTGCCAGCAGCCGGAGGTGGGGAGGTTACACAGATACGCAGTATTTT
V: TRBV18; J: TRBJ2-5; D: .; size: .; CDR3: CASSPPNSRETQYF; DNA: TGTGCCAGCTCACCACCGAACAGTAGGGAGACCCAGTACTTC
V: TRBV10-3; J: TRBJ1-1; D: TRBD1; size: .; CDR3: CAIRRIPGQGAAEAFF; DNA: TGTGCCATCAGAAGGATTCCGGGACAGGGGGCAGCTGAAGCTTTCTTT
V: TRBV28; J: TRBJ1-4; D: .; size: .; CDR3: CASSLAPAGVGEKLFF; DNA: TGTGCCAGCAGTTTAGCCCCAGCAGGGGTGGGTGAAAAACTGTTTTTT
V: TRBV11-3; J: TRBJ2-7; D: TRBD1; size: .; CDR3: CASSFQSTGTGVIEQYF; DNA: TGTGCCAGCAGCTTCCAATCAACCGGGACAGGGGTCATCGAGCAGTACTTC
V: TRBV5-6; J: TRBJ2-3; D: .; size: .; CDR3: CASSPPHYTDTQYF; DNA: TGTGCCAGCAGCCCCCCCCACTACACAGATACGCAGTATTTT
V: TRBV5-1; J: TRBJ2-3; D: .; size: .; CDR3: CASSGAGDTQYF; DNA: TGCGCCAGCAGCGGGGCCGGAGATACGCAGTATTTT
V: TRBV28; J: TRBJ1-2; D: .; size: .; CDR3: CASSLGQNYGYTF; DNA: TGTGCCAGCAGTTTAGGTCAGAACTATGGCTACACCTTC
V: TRBV7-9; J: TRBJ2-5; D: TRBD1; size: .; CDR3: CASGTGGETQYF; DNA: TGTGCCAGCGGGACAGGGGGAGAGACCCAGTACTTC
V: TRBV6-1; J: TRBJ1-1; D: .; size: .; CDR3: CASSDPPNTEAFF; DNA: TGTGCCAGCAGTGACCCCCCTAACACTGAAGCTTTCTTT
V: TRBV29-1; J: TRBJ2-7; D: .; size: .; CDR3: CSAGPRSYEQYF; DNA: TGCAGCGCTGGGCCCAGAAGCTACGAGCAGTACTTC
V: TRBV6-5; J: TRBJ1-1; D: TRBD1; size: .; CDR3: CASSYSSGQGGTEAFF; DNA: TGTGCCAGCAGTTACTCTTCCGGACAGGGAGGCACTGAAGCTTTCTTT
V: TRBV7-9; J: TRBJ2-1; D: .; size: .; CDR3: CASSPREFF; DNA: TGTGCCAGCAGCCCTCGCGAGTTCTTC
V: TRBV4-2; J: TRBJ2-2; D: .; size: once; CDR3: CASSQGDSPEGELFF; DNA: TGTGCCAGCAGCCAGGGGGACTCCCCTGAGGGGGAGCTGTTTTTT
V: TRBV28; J: TRBJ2-1; D: .; size: .; CDR3: CASSPPLFNEQFF; DNA: TGTGCCAGCAGTCCCCCCCTCTTCAATGAGCAGTTCTTC
V: TRBV18; J: TRBJ2-5; D: TRBD1; size: .; CDR3: CASSPIGDRGVETQYF; DNA: TGTGCCAGCTCACCAATTGGGGACAGGGGTGTGGAGACCCAGTACTTC
V: TRBV5-1; J: TRBJ2-1; D: .; size: .; CDR3: CASSLDGSSYNEQFF; DNA: TGCGCCAGCAGCTTGGACGGTAGCTCCTACAATGAGCAGTTCTTC
V: TRBV5-8; J: TRBJ2-3; D: TRBD2; size: .; CDR3: CASSLRLAGVSADTQYF; DNA: TGTGCCAGCAGCTTGCGACTAGCGGGAGTATCAGCAGATACGCAGTATTTT
V: TRBV2; J: TRBJ1-2; D: .; size: .; CDR3: CASSEGVANYGYTF; DNA: TGTGCCAGCAGTGAGGGTGTAGCAAACTATGGCTACACCTTC
V: TRBV10-1; J: TRBJ2-2; D: TRBD1; size: .; CDR3: CASRQGVTGELFF; DNA: TGCGCCAGCAGACAGGGGGTCACCGGGGAGCTGTTTTTT
V: TRBV2; J: TRBJ2-7; D: TRBD2; size: .; CDR3: CASSEAGLAGGLSSYEQYF; DNA: TGTGCCAGCAGTGAAGCGGGACTAGCGGGAGGGCTGAGCTCCTACGAGCAGTACTTC
V: TRBV2; J: TRBJ1-4; D: .; size: .; CDR3: CASSMYTTNEKLFF; DNA: TGTGCCAGCAGTATGTATACAACTAATGAAAAACTGTTTTTT
V: TRBV11-3; J: TRBJ2-5; D: .; size: .; CDR3: CASSLGSTSQETQYF; DNA: TGTGCCAGCAGCTTAGGGAGTACTAGCCAAGAGACCCAGTACTTC
V: TRBV10-3; J: TRBJ2-3; D: TRBD2; size: .; CDR3: CAISGPLTSVLSTDTQYF; DNA: TGTGCCATCAGTGGACCCCTTACTAGCGTCCTTAGCACAGATACGCAGTATTTT
V: TRBV5-1; J: TRBJ1-5; D: TRBD1; size: few; CDR3: CASSLGDRVTQPQHF; DNA: TGCGCCAGCAGCTTGGGGGACAGGGTCACTCAGCCCCAGCATTTT
V: TRBV7-6; J: TRBJ2-1; D: TRBD2; size: once; CDR3: CASSQYSGRTFNEQFF; DNA: TGTGCCAGCAGCCAATATAGCGGGAGAACGTTCAATGAGCAGTTCTTC
V: TRBV29-1; J: TRBJ1-1; D: TRBD1; size: .; CDR3: CSVLGRGHTEAFF; DNA: TGCAGCGTTCTTGGCAGGGGGCACACTGAAGCTTTCTTT
V: TRBV6-2/TRBV6-3; J: TRBJ1-3; D: .; size: .; CDR3: CASSYRASSGNTIYF; DNA: TGTGCCAGCAGTTATAGAGCGAGCTCTGGAAACACCATATATTTT
V: TRBV5-1; J: TRBJ1-1; D: .; size: .; CDR3: CASSFNGNTEAFF; DNA: TGCGCCAGCAGCTTTAACGGGAACACTGAAGCTTTCTTT
V: TRBV12-3/TRBV12-4; J: TRBJ1-5; D: .; size: .; CDR3: CASSGGLNQPQHF; DNA: TGTGCCAGCTCTGGAGGGCTGAATCAGCCCCAGCATTTT